Listed below are T cell receptor beta chains from one sample, sequenced in a study of beta chain features in type 1 diabetes. The method was immunoSEQ multiplex PCR; TCRdb's version includes in-frame clones alone and lacks a portion of them. The profile shows hundreds of thousands of clones, around an eighth of them singletons. Material: naive CD4+ T cells from blood. The receptors were gathered from a woman between 18 and 30 years old with type 1 diabetes. Both conserved end residues are part of each CDR3. D genes are given only for firm matches. Not all rows give a size; the values are once, few, many and, for expanded clones, a class.

>TRBV28|-|few|TRBJ1-5
TGTGCCAGCATGGGCGGCAATCAGCCCCAGCATTTT
CASMGGNQPQHF
>TRBV28|-|few|TRBJ2-7
TGTGCCAGCCAACCACCCCGCAGGTACCACGAGCAGTACTTC
CASQPPRRYHEQYF
>TRBV15|-|few|TRBJ1-4
TGTGCCACCAGCAGGGACAAGGCTAATGAAAAACTGTTTTTT
CATSRDKANEKLFF
>TRBV29-1|TRBD2|few|TRBJ2-1
TGCAGCGTCCCCGGACTAGCGGGGGGCCTCGTCTACAATGAGCAGTTCTTC
CSVPGLAGGLVYNEQFF
>TRBV7-9|TRBD1|few|TRBJ1-5
TGTGCCAGCAGCTTAGGGGGGACAGAGCATCAGCCCCAGCATTTT
CASSLGGTEHQPQHF
>TRBV25-1|-|few|TRBJ2-7
TGTGCCAGCAGTGATATTCGGGGTCTTCCGCGCGAGCAGTACTTC
CASSDIRGLPREQYF
>TRBV30|-|-|TRBJ1-2
TGTGCCTGGAGTACGGGCTATGGCTACACCTTC
CAWSTGYGYTF
>TRBV9|-|few|TRBJ2-6
TGTGCCAGCAGCGTAGGTCAGGGGCGGTCGGGAGGGGCCAACGTCCTGACTTTC
CASSVGQGRSGGANVLTF
>TRBV30|-|few|TRBJ2-7
TGTGCCTGGAGTTCAGGCGTGCCCTACGAGCAGTACTTC
CAWSSGVPYEQYF
>TRBV7-6|TRBD1|-|TRBJ2-5
TGTGCCAGCAGCTTCCGGACAGGGGTGCAGACCCAGTACTTC
CASSFRTGVQTQYF
>TRBV4-3|TRBD2|few|TRBJ2-1
TGCGCCAGCAGCCCCCTAGCGGAGAACAATGAGCAGTTCTTC
CASSPLAENNEQFF
>TRBV5-1|-|few|TRBJ2-5
TGCGCCAGCAGCTTGGAGTCGAGTGAGACCCAGTACTTC
CASSLESSETQYF
>TRBV5-4|-|-|TRBJ2-1
TGTGCCAGCAGCTTCCTCAGCTCCTACAATGAGCAGTTCTTC
CASSFLSSYNEQFF
>TRBV5-6|-|few|TRBJ1-1
TGTGCCAGCAGCCCCCGGAACAGGGAAGCTTTCTTT
CASSPRNREAFF
>TRBV15|TRBD1|-|TRBJ1-4
TGTGCCACGGGCAGGGGGTATAATGAAAAACTGTTTTTT
CATGRGYNEKLFF
>TRBV7-2|-|few|TRBJ2-1
TGTGCCAGCAGCTTCTCACAGAGCTCCTACAATGAGCAGTTCTTC
CASSFSQSSYNEQFF
>TRBV7-2|-|few|TRBJ2-3
TGTGCCAGCAGCAACGTCGGAGGCACGCAGTATTTT
CASSNVGGTQYF
>TRBV6-5|-|few|TRBJ2-3
TGTGCCAGCACCCGCCAGGGGGGAAGCACAGATACGCAGTATTTT
CASTRQGGSTDTQYF
>TRBV2|TRBD2|-|TRBJ2-7
TGTGCCAGCAGTGAAGAGGTAGCGGGAGGGGACGAGCAGTACTTC
CASSEEVAGGDEQYF
>TRBV13|TRBD1|few|TRBJ1-1
TGTGCCAGCAGCTTACAGGGGGCGATCACTGAAGCTTTCTTT
CASSLQGAITEAFF
>TRBV29-1|-|few|TRBJ2-3
TGCAGCGCCGTCTCAGGGTCGGCGGGACCCGCAGATACGCAGTATTTT
CSAVSGSAGPADTQYF
>TRBV30|-|few|TRBJ1-4
TGTGCCGGGAGCTCCGAACTGCTCGGAGAACTGTTTTTT
CAGSSELLGELFF
>TRBV5-1|-|-|TRBJ2-5
TGCGCCAGCAGCCTACAGACAGAAGAGACCCAGTACTTC
CASSLQTEETQYF
>TRBV9|-|few|TRBJ2-2
TGTGCCAGCAGCCCCCCAGCCGGGGAGCTGTTTTTT
CASSPPAGELFF
>TRBV7-3|-|few|TRBJ2-5
TGTGCCAGCAGCTTATATGGGGAGGTGGAGACCCAGTACTTC
CASSLYGEVETQYF